This section outlines one TCR beta chain sequence together with its context. The data are from a study of tumor-infiltrating lymphocytes in primary liver carcinoma. Study details: Surgical resection served as treatment for the primary liver carcinoma of these patients. Per sample, productive TCRbeta reads numbered roughly 3.65 to 7.13 million, similar across tissue types.

Germline V gene sequence: CDR1 LGHNA, CDR2 YSLEER. The J segment lost 2 bases and the V segment lost 4 bases, leaving 9 bases of the junction unmatched. The CDR3 contains 17 residues. RNA was extracted from whole blood without cell sorting, alongside germline DNA. Priming with a constant-region primer yielded TCR beta cDNA from approximately 500 ng total RNA. Modified slightly, ARM-PCR produced TCR beta libraries over three nested multiplex PCR rounds. TRBV1-TRBV30 forward and Cbeta reverse primers drove the first two approximately 10-cycle rounds. TCRdb itself ran the multiplex PCR reads through MiXCR, one entry per CDR3 protein. The profile shows a few hundred thousand distinct CDR3 sequences, 50% to 75% of them singletons.

The sample was peripheral blood. This clonotype was obtained from a woman younger than 45 with primary liver carcinoma and hepatitis B virus infection. The chain combines TRBV4-3 with TRBJ2-1, with TRBD2 matching 9 bases. CDR3 in DNA: TGCGCCAGCAGCCCGACTATAGCGGGAGCGACCTACAATGAGCAGTTCTTC. This encodes CASSPTIAGATYNEQFF.